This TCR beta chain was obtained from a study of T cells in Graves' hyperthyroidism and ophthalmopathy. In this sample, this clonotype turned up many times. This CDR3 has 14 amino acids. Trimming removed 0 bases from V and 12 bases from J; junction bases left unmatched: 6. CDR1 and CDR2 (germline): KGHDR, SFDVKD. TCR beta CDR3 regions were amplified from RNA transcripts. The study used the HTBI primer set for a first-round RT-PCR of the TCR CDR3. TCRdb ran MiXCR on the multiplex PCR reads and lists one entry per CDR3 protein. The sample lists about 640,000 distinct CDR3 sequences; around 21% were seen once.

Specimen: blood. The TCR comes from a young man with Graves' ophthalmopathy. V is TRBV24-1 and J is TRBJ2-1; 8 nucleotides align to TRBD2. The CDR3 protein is CATSDLRTSGAQFF. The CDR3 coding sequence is TGTGCCACCAGTGATTTGCGAACTAGCGGAGCGCAGTTCTTC.